A single sample gave rise to the 31 T cell receptor beta chains below, sequenced in a study of CD8+CD57+ T cells in acquired aplastic anemia. Profiling of TCR beta VDJ combinations and CDR3 sequences used genomic DNA as template. TCRdb independently ran MiXCR on the reads; one entry per CDR3 protein. This table holds about 160,000 distinct CDR3 sequences, 71% found once. Sequencing involved patients with CD8+CD57+ cell expansion previously shown by flow cytometry. Sequencing was performed on sorted CD4+, CD8+, or CD8+CD57+ T cells (not recorded which) from PBMCs. The receptors were sampled from a human donor with aplastic anemia.

The gene calls are TRBV11-3 and TRBJ2-7; TRBD2 agrees at 10 bases. This CDR3 has 15 amino acids. Losses at the gene ends were 5 bases for V and 2 bases for J; bases not matched to a gene: 6. CDR1 is SGHNT, CDR2 YENEEA, per germline. CDR3 amino acids: CASSPTSGTAYEQYF. CDR3 sequence (DNA): TGTGCCAGCAGCCCAACTAGCGGGACCGCCTACGAGCAGTACTTC. Variable domain in full (rest from reference TRBV11-3 and TRBJ2-7): EAGVVQSPRYKIIEKKQPVAFWCNPISGHNTLYWYLQNLGQGPELLIRYENEEAVDDSQLPKDRFSAERLKGVDSTLKIQPAELGDSAVYLCASSPTSGTAYEQYFGPGTRLTVT.

This chain connects TRBV10-3 to TRBJ1-5; TRBD1 matches at 8 bases. The CDR3 extends over 13 amino acids. Germline V CDR1 and CDR2: ENHRY, SYGVKD. Trimming removed 11 bases from V and 1 base from J; junction bases left unmatched: 4. Written as DNA, the CDR3 is TGTGCCTCGGGACAGGAGAGCAATCAGCCCCAGCATTTT. As protein: CASGQESNQPQHF.

This clonotype was counted many times. This chain uses TRBV11-3 with TRBJ2-7, with D possibly matching TRBD2 (6 bases). The CDR3 spans 13 residues. Germline CDR1 and CDR2: SGHNT and YENEEA. V was pared by 4 bases and J by 2 bases, with 9 bases between. The CDR3 DNA reads TGTGCCAGCAGCTCGGGACTGACCTACGAGCAGTACTTC. Translated: CASSSGLTYEQYF.

J is TRBJ2-3 and V is TRBV20-1; D ambiguous. V was cut by 0 bases and J by 8 bases, with 12 bases left in between. The length of the CDR3 is 13 residues. Germline V lookup: CDR1 DFQATT, CDR2 SNEGSKA (reference sequence). CDR3 DNA: TGCAGTGCTAGAGACCCCATCTCAGTTACGCAGTATTTT. It yields the protein CSARDPISVTQYF.

The chain uses TRBV2 and TRBJ1-2; unclear D gene. The V end lost 0 bases, the J end lost 4 bases, and 6 bases lay between the germline ends. Germline V gene sequence: CDR1 SNHLY, CDR2 FYNNEI. The CDR3 is 13 amino acids. CDR3 bases: TGTGCCAGCAGTGAAGCACGGAGCTATGGCTACACCTTC. This translates into CASSEARSYGYTF.

This clonotype has just one count. The J gene is TRBJ2-7, the V gene TRBV6-5; no clear D gene. The germline CDR1 and CDR2 sequences are MNHEY and SVGAGI. This CDR3 spans 16 amino acids. Deletions cut 6 bases from V and 0 bases from J, with 18 bases between. The CDR3 loop reads CASSNRPNSNSYEQYF. CDR3 DNA: TGTGCCAGCAGCAATCGACCCAATTCGAACTCCTACGAGCAGTACTTC.

This clonotype was seen a few times. The gene calls are TRBV7-9 and TRBJ2-7; no definite D call. CDR3 size: 12 residues. Germline-derived CDR1 and CDR2 are SEHNR and FQNEAQ (reference sequence). V lost 5 bases, J lost 4 bases, and 9 bases lay in between. CDR3 residues: CASSLKVYEQYF. CDR3 nucleotides: TGTGCCAGCAGCCTGAAAGTTTACGAGCAGTACTTC.

This chain uses TRBV12-3 or TRBV12-4 with TRBJ1-2; 9 bases match TRBD1. V lost 6 bases to trimming and J lost 8 bases; unmatched junction nucleotides: 7. The CDR3 is 13 residues long. The CDR3 nucleotides read TGTGCCAGCAGGGGACAGGGATGGTACGGCTACACCTTC. Translating it yields CASRGQGWYGYTF.

A word on this clonotype: The conserved phenylalanine or tryptophan normally closing the CDR3 is absent here, so this likely arose from a read error. The V and J genes are TRBV20-1 and TRBJ2-7, with 10 nucleotides matching TRBD2. This CDR3 has 15 residues. The V segment lost 3 bases and the J segment 6 bases; nucleotides outside the gene matches: 11. The germline V gene has CDR1 DFQATT and CDR2 SNEGSKA (reference sequence). CDR3 sequence (DNA): TGCAGTGCTAGTCTTTCAGCGGGAGGGGGCGGCGAGCAGTACCTC. Translation gives CSASLSAGGGGEQYL.

Remarks on this clonotype: At one end the junction does not follow the germline gene, possibly because of a read error. The genes are TRBV6-5 and TRBJ1-1; D uncertain. Germline lookup yields CDR1 MNHEY and CDR2 SVGAGI. The CDR3 spans 13 residues. The CDR3 nucleotides are TGTACCAGCAGATTGACGACTAACACTGAAGCTTTCTTT. This codes for CTSRLTTNTEAFF.

The chain has TRBV19 and TRBJ1-2; TRBD1 matches 7 bases. Germline values: CDR1 LNHDA, CDR2 SQIVND (reference sequence). There are 14 residues in the CDR3. V lost 6 bases and J lost 0; bases outside the gene matches: 4. The CDR3 region is CASSPTGTNYGYTF. The CDR3 DNA sequence: TGTGCCAGTAGCCCGACAGGGACTAACTATGGCTACACCTTC.

V usage is TRBV29-1 and J usage is TRBJ2-5; 9 nucleotides align to TRBD1. Germline CDR1 SQVTM, CDR2 ANQGSEA. The J segment lost 5 bases and the V segment lost 8 bases, leaving 12 bases of the junction unmatched. The CDR3 extends over 14 amino acids. The CDR3 region is CSSKTRTGVETQYF. CDR3 nucleotides: TGCAGCTCAAAAACCCGGACAGGGGTCGAGACCCAGTACTTC.

The chain couples TRBV10-1 to TRBJ2-7; 11 bases are a match to TRBD1. Germline V gene lookup returns CDR1 WNHNN and CDR2 SYGVQD (reference sequence). V was clipped by 4 bases and J by 6 bases; unmatched bases: 8. This CDR3 is 15 amino acids long. The CDR3 spells CASSVRWTGGSEQYF. Written as DNA, the CDR3 is TGCGCCAGCAGTGTTCGATGGACAGGGGGCTCCGAGCAGTACTTC.

This chain connects TRBV7-3 to TRBJ2-1, with 9 positions matching TRBD2. The V and J ends lost 2 bases and 7 bases, in that order; junction bases with no gene match: 3. The CDR3 is 14 amino acids. Germline loops: CDR1 SGHTA, CDR2 FQGTGA. The CDR3 DNA reads TGTGCCAGCAGCTTAGCGGGAGGGATTAATGAGCAGTTCTTC. Amino acid sequence: CASSLAGGINEQFF.

This clonotype has only a few counts. The rearrangement joins TRBV24-1 to TRBJ2-2; unclear D gene. Germline V CDR1 and CDR2: KGHDR, SFDVKD. The CDR3 runs to 13 residues. Trimming took 5 bases from V and 4 from J, leaving 7 bases between them. The CDR3 protein is CATSALTTGELFF. As DNA, the CDR3 is TGTGCCACCAGTGCGTTGACCACCGGGGAGCTGTTTTTT.

This clonotype was counted only a few times. This sequence joins TRBV7-2 and TRBJ1-5; D is unclear. There are 14 residues in the CDR3. Germline values: CDR1 SGHTA, CDR2 FQGNSA. Trimming pared 4 bases from V and 6 bases from J, leaving 13 bases between. The CDR3 DNA reads TGTGCCAGCAGCTCCAGTCGGTTGGCTCAGCCCCAGCATTTT. Encoded protein: CASSSSRLAQPQHF.

The sample holds one count of this clonotype. The chain couples TRBV13 to TRBJ2-5, with TRBD1 matching over 8 bases. Trimming at V came to 5 bases and at J to 2 bases, leaving 10 bases not matched to a gene. Germline V lookup: CDR1 PRHDT, CDR2 FYEKMQ (reference sequence). The length of the CDR3 is 16 residues. Here the CDR3 reads CASSPLRTGGQETQYF. Written as DNA, the CDR3 is TGTGCCAGCAGCCCCCTCCGCACAGGGGGACAAGAGACCCAGTACTTC.

The rearrangement joins TRBV7-4 to TRBJ2-1; 7 nucleotides line up with TRBD2. The V gene end was trimmed by 6 bases and the J gene end by 1 base; junction bases not matched to a gene: 9. The germline V gene encodes CDR1 SGHVT and CDR2 SQSDAQ. The CDR3 has 16 residues. CDR3 amino acids: CASSYSSGASYNEQFF. DNA for the CDR3: TGTGCCAGCAGTTACTCGAGCGGGGCGTCCTACAATGAGCAGTTCTTC.

The CDR3 reads CASSLATGAGETQYF. The DNA of the CDR3 is TGTGCCAGCAGCTTGGCGACAGGGGCCGGGGAGACCCAGTACTTC. The chain is built from TRBV5-8 and TRBJ2-5; 8 bases agree with TRBD1. The germline V gene has CDR1 SGHTS and CDR2 YDEGEE. Trimming at V came to 0 bases and at J to 5 bases, leaving 6 bases not matched to a gene. The CDR3 covers 15 residues.

The genes are TRBV9 and TRBJ2-2; 7 nucleotides line up with TRBD2. V trimming: 0 bases; J trimming: 6 bases; junction bases outside the gene matches: 5. This CDR3 contains 15 residues. In germline, CDR1 is SGDLS, CDR2 YYNGEE. The CDR3 region has the DNA TGTGCCAGCAGCGTAGGGGCGGGGGTCGCCGGGGAGCTGTTTTTT. It encodes CASSVGAGVAGELFF.

The chain is built from TRBV15 and TRBJ1-6; possibly TRBD1 for D (5 bases). Germline values: CDR1 LNHNV, CDR2 YYDKDF (reference sequence). This CDR3 comprises 13 residues. V was pared by 1 base and J by 11 bases, with 9 bases between. CDR3 in DNA: TGTGCCACCAGCAGAGGATGGGGGACACCCCTCCACTTT. Translating it yields CATSRGWGTPLHF.

J is TRBJ2-7 and V is TRBV5-8; the D is unclear. The germline gives CDR1 SGHTS, CDR2 YDEGEE. V dropped 4 bases and J dropped 4 bases, with 12 bases sitting between them. This CDR3 is 13 amino acids long. CDR3 protein: CASSPMTHYEQYF. In DNA, the CDR3 is TGTGCCAGCAGCCCCATGACCCATTACGAGCAGTACTTC. The variable domain in full, with the rest retrieved from reference TRBV5-8 and TRBJ2-7, is EAGVTQSPTHLIKTRGQQATLRCSPISGHTSVYWYQQALGLGLQFLLWYDEGEERNRGNFPPRFSGRQFPNYSSELNVNALELEDSALYLCASSPMTHYEQYFGPGTRLTVT.

The chain employs TRBV7-8 and TRBJ2-3, with TRBD2 matching 13 bases. V was pared by 1 base and J by 4 bases, with 11 bases of the junction left unmatched. The germline V gene encodes CDR1 SGHVS and CDR2 FQNEAQ. The CDR3 loop spans 19 amino acids. CDR3 in DNA: TGTGCCAGCAGCTTAGGACTAGGATTAGGACTAGCGGGAGCAGATACGCAGTATTTT. Residues: CASSLGLGLGLAGADTQYF. The full variable domain, its missing parts supplied by reference TRBV7-8 and TRBJ2-3, is GAGVSQSPRYKVAKRGQDVALRCDPISGHVSLFWYQQALGQGPEFLTYFQNEAQLDKSGLPSDRFFAERPEGSVSTLKIQRTQQEDSAVYLCASSLGLGLGLAGADTQYFGPGTRLTVL.

This rearrangement joins TRBV4-3 to TRBJ2-1, with 10 bases that match TRBD1. With 1 base clipped from V and 6 bases from J, the junction kept 3 bases outside the gene matches. Germline V gives CDR1 LGHNA, CDR2 YSLEER. This CDR3 is 15 amino acids long. CDR3 in amino acids: CASSQATGGSNEQFF. The CDR3 bases are TGCGCCAGCAGCCAAGCGACAGGGGGCTCCAATGAGCAGTTCTTC.

The chain carries TRBV19 and TRBJ1-1; unclear D gene. The V end lost 6 bases, the J end lost 2 bases, and 7 bases lay between the germline ends. CDR3 size: 12 residues. From germline, CDR1 is LNHDA and CDR2 SQIVND (reference sequence). The CDR3 region is CASRKDNTEAFF. The CDR3 nucleotides are TGTGCCAGTAGGAAAGATAACACTGAAGCTTTCTTT.

The rearrangement uses TRBV7-8 and TRBJ2-3; TRBD1 or TRBD2 may be the D gene (6 bases each). The CDR3 runs 17 residues. Germline loops: CDR1 SGHVS, CDR2 FQNEAQ. The V end was cut by 5 bases, the J end by 4 bases, with 22 bases between. The CDR3 loop reads CASSLGFLTGAADTQYF. In nucleotides, the CDR3 is TGTGCCAGCAGCCTTGGATTTTTGACGGGGGCAGCAGATACGCAGTATTTT. The full variable domain, completed using reference TRBV7-8 and TRBJ2-3, is GAGVSQSPRYKVAKRGQDVALRCDPISGHVSLFWYQQALGQGPEFLTYFQNEAQLDKSGLPSDRFFAERPEGSVSTLKIQRTQQEDSAVYLCASSLGFLTGAADTQYFGPGTRLTVL.

A few counts support this clonotype. This chain uses TRBV7-8 with TRBJ2-3; TRBD2 is a possible D gene (5 bases). V dropped 5 bases and J dropped 0 bases, with 12 bases sitting between them. The CDR3 spans 15 residues. Germline V CDR1 and CDR2: SGHVS, FQNEAQ. The CDR3 is CASSLMRTSTDTQYF. CDR3 sequence (DNA): TGTGCCAGCAGCCTCATGCGGACTAGCACAGATACGCAGTATTTT.

This clonotype was seen only a few times. The chain employs TRBV7-4 and TRBJ2-5; D possibly uses TRBD1 or TRBD2 (5 bases each). The germline V gene encodes CDR1 SGHVT and CDR2 SQSDAQ. CDR3 length: 14 residues. The germline V and J ends were trimmed by 5 bases and 3 bases, with 13 bases remaining between them. The CDR3 DNA reads as TGTGCCAGCAGCGCCTGGGGGAGTAAAGAGACCCAGTACTTC. It translates to CASSAWGSKETQYF. The entire variable domain, with the rest obtained from reference TRBV7-4 and TRBJ2-5, is as follows: GAGVSQSPRYKVAKRGRDVALRCDSISGHVTLYWYRQTLGQGSEVLTYSQSDAQRDKSGRPSGRFSAERPERSVSTLKIQRTEQGDSAVYLCASSAWGSKETQYFGPGTRLLVL.

The V gene is TRBV7-9, the J gene TRBJ2-7; TRBD2 is a possible D gene (5 bases). V lost 5 bases to trimming and J lost 2 bases, with 16 bases between them. Germline V gene lookup returns CDR1 SEHNR and CDR2 FQNEAQ (reference sequence). The CDR3 is made up of 15 amino acids. The CDR3 sequence is CASSQSTGMPYEQYF. The DNA of the CDR3 is TGTGCCAGCAGCCAATCCACCGGGATGCCCTACGAGCAGTACTTC. Full variable domain (remainder filled in from reference TRBV7-9 and TRBJ2-7): DTGVSQNPRHKITKRGQNVTFRCDPISEHNRLYWYRQTLGQGPEFLTYFQNEAQLEKSRLLSDRFSAERPKGSFSTLEIQRTEQGDSAMYLCASSQSTGMPYEQYFGPGTRLTVT.

The gene calls are TRBV20-1 and TRBJ2-7, with TRBD2 matching 8 bases. The CDR3 runs to 12 residues. Germline loops: CDR1 DFQATT, CDR2 SNEGSKA (reference sequence). With 2 bases clipped from V and 7 bases from J, the junction kept 4 bases outside the gene matches. CDR3 DNA: TGCAGTGCTAGACTAGCGGGTGGGGAGCAGTACTTC. It codes for CSARLAGGEQYF.

Here the CDR3 DNA reads TGTGCCTTGAGGACAGGGGACGACAATGAGCAGTTCTTC. This sequence encodes CALRTGDDNEQFF. The genes are TRBV10-3 and TRBJ2-1; 9 positions match TRBD1. The length of the CDR3 is 13 residues. The junction had 7 bases not matched to a gene; V was cut back by 11 bases and J by 5 bases. Per the germline V gene, CDR1 is ENHRY and CDR2 is SYGVKD.